Following are 31 T cell receptor beta chains from one sample sequenced in a study of blood T cell repertoires in COVID-19. TCRdb keeps only in-frame clones here, not all; method: immunoSEQ multiplex PCR. This table has 150,000 or so clones, roughly four fifths appearing once. Sequenced: peripheral blood. All receptors come from an elderly woman with acute or convalescent COVID-19.

The J gene is TRBJ2-2, the V gene TRBV12-3 or TRBV12-4; D call uncertain. V dropped 6 bases and J dropped 9 bases, with 11 bases sitting between them. The CDR3 length is 12 residues. The CDR3, as DNA: TGTGCCAGCAGGATCCAGGTGTGGGAGCTGTTTTTT. Amino acid sequence: CASRIQVWELFF.

This sequence joins TRBV6-5 and TRBJ2-7, with 9 bases identical to TRBD1. The CDR3 runs to 14 residues. CDR1 and CDR2 from the germline V gene are MNHEY and SVGAGI. The junction had 8 bases not matched to a gene; V was cut back by 6 bases and J by 5 bases. In DNA, the CDR3 is TGTGCCAGCAGGATACTCACAGGGGGCAACGAGCAGTACTTC. It is translated as CASRILTGGNEQYF.

The rearrangement joins TRBV9 to TRBJ1-5; D possibly corresponds to TRBD1 (5 bases). The CDR3 contains 15 residues. CDR1 is SGDLS and CDR2 is YYNGEE in the germline V gene. The V gene lost 0 bases and the J gene lost 3 bases, with 10 bases spanning the gap. The CDR3 protein is CASSVDGQANQPQHF. For the CDR3, the DNA is TGTGCCAGCAGCGTAGACGGACAAGCCAATCAGCCCCAGCATTTT.

The CDR3 loop reads CASSQDNRGRDGYTF. The CDR3 nucleotides are TGTGCCAGCAGCCAAGATAACAGGGGACGAGATGGCTACACCTTC. This sequence joins TRBV3-1 (or the pseudogene TRBV3-2) and TRBJ1-2, with 7 bases aligning to TRBD1. This CDR3 is 15 amino acids long. CDR1 and CDR2 (germline): LGHDT, YNNKEL (reference sequence). J lost 6 bases, V lost 0 bases, and 7 bases had no gene match.

The rearrangement uses TRBV6-5 and TRBJ1-1, with D perhaps matching TRBD1 (6 bases). V was trimmed by 7 bases and J by 4 bases, leaving 19 bases between them. CDR1 is MNHEY, CDR2 SVGAGI, per germline. The CDR3 sequence is 15 residues long. The CDR3 protein is CASTGNRALGTEAFF. The DNA of the CDR3 is TGTGCCAGCACGGGCAACAGGGCTTTGGGCACTGAAGCTTTCTTT.

The genes are TRBV6-2 or TRBV6-3 and TRBJ2-2, with 9 nucleotides matching TRBD1. Germline V gene data show CDR1 as MNHEY and CDR2 as SVGEGT. This CDR3 has 16 amino acids. With 3 bases clipped from V and 5 bases from J, the junction kept 7 bases outside the gene matches. This CDR3 reads CASSYRDRVVTGELFF. In DNA, the CDR3 is TGTGCCAGCAGTTATAGGGACAGGGTCGTAACCGGGGAGCTGTTTTTT.

J is TRBJ1-1 and V is TRBV7-6, with no clear D. Germline V gene lookup returns CDR1 SGHVS and CDR2 FNYEAQ. The CDR3 extends over 15 amino acids. Trimming pared 2 bases from V and 4 bases from J, leaving 14 bases between. In nucleotides, the CDR3 is TGTGCCAGCAGCTTAAATGGTTTATTCGGCACTGAAGCTTTCTTT. This gives the protein CASSLNGLFGTEAFF. The whole variable domain, filled in from reference TRBV7-6 and TRBJ1-1, reads GAGVSQSPRYKVTKRGQDVALRCDPISGHVSLYWYRQALGQGPEFLTYFNYEAQQDKSGLPNDRFSAERPEGSISTLTIQRTEQRDSAMYRCASSLNGLFGTEAFFGQGTRLTVV.

The CDR3 spells CASRMTAHQPQHF. The CDR3 DNA reads as TGTGCCAGTAGGATGACAGCGCATCAGCCCCAGCATTTT. The chain has TRBV19 and TRBJ1-5; a possible D gene is TRBD1 (5 bases). The CDR3 loop spans 13 amino acids. V shed 6 bases and J shed 5 bases, with 11 bases lying between them. CDR1 and CDR2 (germline): LNHDA, SQIVND (reference sequence).

The genes are TRBV10-3 and TRBJ1-2; the match to TRBD1 covers 10 bases. With 10 bases clipped from V and 2 bases from J, the junction kept 19 bases outside the gene matches. The germline CDR1 and CDR2 sequences are ENHRY and SYGVKD. CDR3 length equals 18 residues. The CDR3 spells CATLKSPGTGAMNYGYTF. The DNA of the CDR3 is TGTGCCACCCTCAAATCTCCCGGGACAGGGGCTATGAACTATGGCTACACCTTC.

This chain uses TRBV5-1 with TRBJ1-6; the match to TRBD1 covers 10 bases. The ends lost 4 bases at V and 7 bases at J; junction bases unmatched: 11. The CDR3 runs to 17 residues. Germline CDR1 SGHRS, CDR2 YFSETQ. CDR3 region: CASSITGTGESNSPLHF. DNA of the CDR3: TGCGCCAGCAGCATAACCGGGACAGGGGAATCCAATTCACCCCTCCACTTT.

V and J are TRBV5-6 and TRBJ1-2; 8 bases align to TRBD1. V lost 4 bases and J lost 7; bases outside the gene matches: 9. This CDR3 spans 14 amino acids. Germline V gene lookup returns CDR1 SGHDT and CDR2 YYEEEE. The chain's CDR3 is CASSPQGARGGYTF. The CDR3 region has the DNA TGTGCCAGCAGCCCCCAGGGGGCGCGGGGTGGCTACACCTTC. Looking up the rest from reference TRBV5-6 and TRBJ1-2 gives the full variable domain: DAGVTQSPTHLIKTRGQQVTLRCSPKSGHDTVSWYQQALGQGPQFIFQYYEEEERQRGNFPDRFSGHQFPNYSSELNVNALLLGDSALYLCASSPQGARGGYTFGSGTRLTVV.

V gene TRBV6-5 combines with J gene TRBJ2-2; D not certain. Germline-derived CDR1 and CDR2 are MNHEY and SVGAGI. The CDR3 sequence is 12 residues long. Trimming took 4 bases from V and 5 from J, leaving 5 bases between them. CDR3 DNA sequence: TGTGCCAGCAGTTTTATAACCGGGGAGCTGTTTTTT. It yields the protein CASSFITGELFF.

The V call is TRBV3-1 (or the pseudogene TRBV3-2), the J call TRBJ1-3, with D uncertain. Trimming removed 0 bases at V and 4 bases at J, with 4 bases between. Germline CDR1 LGHDT, CDR2 YNNKEL (reference sequence). The CDR3 loop spans 13 amino acids. DNA for the CDR3: TGTGCCAGCAGCCAAGATAGCGGAAACACCATATATTTT. Translation gives CASSQDSGNTIYF.

This clone was recorded once. V usage is TRBV25-1 and J usage is TRBJ1-3; D remains ambiguous. The CDR3 sequence is 13 residues long. CDR1 and CDR2 from the germline V gene are MGHDK and SYGVNS. Trimming cost V 0 bases and J 4 bases, with 4 bases left between them. CDR3 nucleotides: TGTGCCAGCAGTGAATATGGCGGAAACACCATATATTTT. This sequence encodes CASSEYGGNTIYF.

V is TRBV9 and J is TRBJ2-3; D is unresolved. V lost 1 base, J lost 1 base, and 13 bases lay in between. The CDR3 extends over 16 amino acids. Germline loops: CDR1 SGDLS, CDR2 YYNGEE. The CDR3 DNA is TGTGCCAGCAGCGTATTACTAACCGCGGGCACAGATACGCAGTATTTT. Translation: CASSVLLTAGTDTQYF. The full variable domain, its missing parts supplied by reference TRBV9 and TRBJ2-3, is DSGVTQTPKHLITATGQRVTLRCSPRSGDLSVYWYQQSLDQGLQFLIQYYNGEERAKGNILERFSAQQFPDLHSELNLSSLELGDSALYFCASSVLLTAGTDTQYFGPGTRLTVL.

The J gene is TRBJ1-1, the V gene TRBV3-1 (or the pseudogene TRBV3-2); a possible D gene is TRBD1 (5 bases). The length of the CDR3 is 16 residues. Trimming left V 4 bases short and J 0 bases short, with 15 bases between. CDR1 and CDR2 (germline): LGHDT, YNNKEL (reference sequence). The CDR3, as DNA: TGTGCCAGCAGCCTTACAGGTGCCTCCATGAACACTGAAGCTTTCTTT. Encoded protein: CASSLTGASMNTEAFF.

This sequence joins TRBV5-8 and TRBJ2-4; 9 bases fit TRBD1. Germline assignment: CDR1 SGHTS and CDR2 YDEGEE. This CDR3 region has 20 residues. Unmatched junction bases numbered 13, after V lost 0 bases and J lost 0 bases. DNA of the CDR3: TGTGCCAGCAGCTTGGCCCGGACAGGGGTTAGGCGGGTAGCCAAAAACATTCAGTACTTC. This translates into CASSLARTGVRRVAKNIQYF.

The sample holds a few counts of this clone. V and J are TRBV7-2 and TRBJ2-3; 7 nucleotides line up with TRBD1. The trim removed 6 bases at V and 0 bases at J, leaving 3 bases unmatched. Germline CDR1 SGHTA, CDR2 FQGNSA. The CDR3 has 14 amino acids. CDR3 in amino acids: CASRPGGSTDTQYF. In DNA, the CDR3 is TGTGCCAGCAGGCCAGGGGGTAGCACAGATACGCAGTATTTT.

The rearrangement uses TRBV10-2 and TRBJ1-1; D possibly corresponds to TRBD1 (6 bases). Deletions cut 6 bases from V and 4 bases from J, with 12 bases between. CDR1 is WSHSY, CDR2 SAAADI, per germline. The CDR3 is 13 amino acids. This chain's CDR3 is CASSGQPSTEAFF. In DNA, the CDR3 is TGCGCCAGCAGCGGACAGCCTTCCACTGAAGCTTTCTTT.

V usage is TRBV7-2 and J usage is TRBJ1-5, with D tentatively TRBD1 (6 bases). Looked up from germline, CDR1 is SGHTA and CDR2 is FQGNSA. The germline V and J ends were trimmed by 7 bases and 0 bases, with 13 bases remaining between them. The length of the CDR3 is 15 residues. The CDR3 sequence is CASNQDRYSNQPQHF. The DNA for the CDR3 is TGTGCCAGCAACCAAGACAGGTATAGCAATCAGCCCCAGCATTTT.

The CDR3 sequence: CATSEAGTQPQHF. In DNA, the CDR3 is TGTGCCACCAGTGAAGCCGGTACTCAGCCCCAGCATTTT. This rearrangement joins TRBV24-1 to TRBJ1-5; no definite D call. The CDR3 contains 13 residues. Germline-derived CDR1 and CDR2 are KGHDR and SFDVKD. Trimming pared 4 bases from V and 6 bases from J, leaving 9 bases between.

This clone has a single count. The chain has TRBV5-1 and TRBJ2-1; no definite D call. V lost 4 bases and J lost 6, with 5 bases in between. The germline V gene has CDR1 SGHRS and CDR2 YFSETQ. CDR3 size: 11 residues. The CDR3 loop reads CASSGPNEQFF. The DNA for the CDR3 is TGCGCCAGCAGCGGCCCCAATGAGCAGTTCTTC.

This chain connects TRBV4-2 to TRBJ1-5; D is unresolved. The V gene's germline CDR1 is LGHNA and CDR2 YNFKEQ. The CDR3 contains 19 residues. Trimming stripped 0 bases from V and 0 bases from J, with 18 bases between. DNA of the CDR3: TGTGCCAGCAGCCAAGATCAGGTTGACATCGCATATAGCAATCAGCCCCAGCATTTT. Translating gives CASSQDQVDIAYSNQPQHF.

V usage is TRBV6-1 and J usage is TRBJ1-2; TRBD1 agrees at 10 bases. CDR1 and CDR2 (germline): MNHNS, SASEGT. V was clipped by 4 bases and J by 7 bases; unmatched bases: 3. The CDR3 is made up of 13 amino acids. Here the CDR3 reads CASSGDRGAGYTF. CDR3 bases: TGTGCCAGCAGTGGGGACAGGGGTGCTGGCTACACCTTC.

The rearrangement uses TRBV6-1 and TRBJ1-2; a weak D match, TRBD1 (5 bases). Germline CDR1 reads MNHNS; CDR2 reads SASEGT. This CDR3 contains 13 residues. With 2 bases removed from V and 7 bases from J, the gap between germline ends came to 11 bases. The CDR3, as DNA: TGTGCCAGCAGTGAAACGGGGGACTCTGGCTACACCTTC. Amino acid sequence: CASSETGDSGYTF.

The CDR3 region is CASSPGQGDEAFF. CDR3 sequence (DNA): TGTGCCAGCAGCCCGGGACAGGGTGATGAAGCTTTCTTT. The chain has TRBV3-1 (or the pseudogene TRBV3-2) and TRBJ1-1, with 9 bases identical to TRBD1. V shed 4 bases, J shed 7 bases, and the junction held 4 bases outside the gene matches. The CDR3 loop spans 13 amino acids. Germline CDR1 reads LGHDT; CDR2 reads YNNKEL (reference sequence).

This clone was seen once. The chain recombines TRBV7-2 with TRBJ1-2; 8 bases align to TRBD1. V trimming: 3 bases; J trimming: 9 bases; junction bases outside the gene matches: 6. CDR1 and CDR2 (germline): SGHTA, FQGNSA. The CDR3 has 13 amino acids. Here the CDR3 reads CASSLGQEDRYTF. The CDR3, as DNA: TGTGCCAGCAGCTTGGGACAGGAGGATCGCTACACCTTC.

The chain carries TRBV19 and TRBJ1-5; D is undetermined. Between the trimmed V and J ends, which lost 8 bases and 2 bases, there was a span of 10 bases. The CDR3 contains 13 residues. The germline CDR1 and CDR2 sequences are LNHDA and SQIVND (reference sequence). This chain's CDR3 is CASRYSRNQPQHF. In nucleotides, the CDR3 is TGTGCCAGTCGGTACAGCCGCAATCAGCCCCAGCATTTT.

This chain uses TRBV7-2 with TRBJ1-1; 7 bases are shared with TRBD1. Germline CDR1 reads SGHTA; CDR2 reads FQGNSA. CDR3 size: 12 residues. V was pared by 9 bases and J by 10 bases, with 11 bases of the junction left unmatched. CDR3 nucleotide sequence: TGTGCCAGGAGAGTGGCAGGGGGTCGAGCTTTCTTT. Translation gives CARRVAGGRAFF.

In nucleotides, the CDR3 is TGTGCCAGCAACAACCGGGACAGCTCCTACGAGCAGTACTTC. Residues: CASNNRDSSYEQYF. The chain employs TRBV2 and TRBJ2-7; 7 bases map to TRBD1. V shed 7 bases and J 0 bases; nucleotides not matched to a gene: 6. Per the germline V gene, CDR1 is SNHLY and CDR2 is FYNNEI. The CDR3 consists of 14 residues.

The rearrangement uses TRBV19 and TRBJ1-1, with D unresolved. The germline V and J ends were trimmed by 1 base and 3 bases, with 6 bases remaining between them. This CDR3 has 13 residues. Germline V gives CDR1 LNHDA, CDR2 SQIVND (reference sequence). The CDR3: CASSIGEDTEAFF. In nucleotides, the CDR3 is TGTGCCAGTAGTATAGGTGAGGACACTGAAGCTTTCTTT. The full variable domain, in which reference TRBV19 and TRBJ1-1 provide the parts outside the CDR3, is DGGITQSPKYLFRKEGQNVTLSCEQNLNHDAMYWYRQDPGQGLRLIYYSQIVNDFQKGDIAEGYSVSREKKESFPLTVTSAQKNPTAFYLCASSIGEDTEAFFGQGTRLTVV.